The clone carrying this T cell receptor (beta chain) was recorded a few times. Its antigen is not identified. Patients were aged 18 to 65, had disease duration under 2 months, and had newly diagnosed hyperthyroidism. There were TCR beta CDR3 regions amplified from RNA transcripts. The HTBI primer set was used in a first-round RT-PCR of the TCR CDR3. TCRdb used MiXCR to reprocess the multiplex PCR reads, holding one entry per CDR3 protein. The sample contains about 770,000 distinct CDR3 sequences, about 17% of which appear only once. These data originate in a study of T cells in Graves' hyperthyroidism and ophthalmopathy. Findings of the study overall: Clonotypes that were expanded in thyroid above 0.001 mostly appeared in blood too.

CDR1 is SGHVS and CDR2 is FNYEAQ in the germline V gene. The CDR3 is 16 amino acids. Unmatched junction bases numbered 7, after V lost 4 bases and J lost 1 base. The chain recombines TRBV7-6 with TRBJ1-2; 9 bases fit TRBD1. Sequenced: blood. This receptor was obtained from a woman aged 50 to 60 with Graves' hyperthyroidism that later progressed to Graves' ophthalmopathy. As DNA, the CDR3 is TGTGCCAGCAGCTCCGGGACAGGGTATGATAACTATGGCTACACCTTC. Its translation is CASSSGTGYDNYGYTF.